This TCR beta chain comes out of a study of T cell responses to AZD1222 COVID-19 vaccine (dated by TCRdb to the early 2020s). Broadly, across the study: AZD1222 recipients whose second dose came at about 4 weeks and those whose second dose came at about 12 weeks were combined into one group, since spike-specific TCR depth and breadth did not differ between the two schedules. A total of 230 or so trial participants underwent TCR sequencing, of whom 200 to 220 received two doses of AZD1222 and some 25 received two doses of the MenACWY control vaccine. Trial participants were enrolled by age into 18-55, 56-69 and 70-plus year subgroups, with roughly 150, 30 and 60 TCR-sequenced participants respectively. The investigation overall reported the following: After two AZD1222 doses, both the breadth and the depth of spike-specific TCRs were significantly higher than at day 0 and than in MenACWY recipients. The 56-69-year group was small, and its depth increase did not reach significance, likely because of low power. Participants were mostly white British, with more females than males. The authors suggested clonal diversity may have been underestimated. Nearly half of unique spike-specific TCRs reportedly recognized epitopes outside regions mutated in the B.1.351 and B.1.1.7 variants. Conclusions about previously exposed vaccinees are limited because only six or seven AZD1222 recipients were SARS-CoV-2 seropositive at baseline. The whole spike protein was spanned by vaccine-associated CD4 TCRs, and dominant responses were seen in regions 160-218 and 743-854. Because no samples from the day 14 peak response were available, repertoires could be characterized only after the peak T cell response.

With regard to this clone: What this receptor recognizes is not known. Qualities for individual bases were not recorded, and no much larger clone is one base off.

The CDR3 regions of human TCRbeta chains were subjected to immunosequencing. Processing in the source paper ran as follows. Repertoire TCRs were checked for matches against a reference library of SARS-CoV-2-specific TCRs that had been generated using the MIRA antigen-specificity platform. Breadth was defined as the fraction of unique TCRs that were SARS-CoV-2-associated, and depth was defined as the fraction of total T cells that were SARS-CoV-2-associated. Using the MIRA data, each spike-specific TCR was mapped to the spike region that the TCR reacts to and placed in a CD4 or CD8 class. Log10-transformed breadth and depth values were compared by one-way ANOVA with Sidak's multiple comparisons tests. This immuneACCESS table, as held by TCRdb, lists in-frame sequences with V and J called but not all clones. Of the missing ones, under half trace to an unresolved V gene in checked studies; the others have no known cause. V, J and clone size are taken as reported in that table, and D and trimming were inferred from the DNA itself. The sample profile shows 86,000 or so clones; roughly nine tenths of them were found once. The ten largest clones represent around 3% of the sample.

Read against the paper, the sample's time point label means: baseline before first vaccination. Vaccinee samples were obtained from the UK trials COV001 and COV002, which included a single-blind randomized controlled phase 2/3 trial of AZD1222 (ChAdOx1 nCoV-19) in healthy adults. For TCRbeta chain sequencing, PBMC samples from trial participants were taken at day 0 and at day 28 after the second dose. The clonotype comes from an adult in good health. The sequencing here drew on peripheral blood, taken on day 0 of AZD1222 vaccination.

The CDR3 reads CASSSSGRVSTDEQYF. The bases read TGTGCCAGCAGCAGTAGCGGGAGGGTTAGCACGGACGAGCAGTACTTC. The V and J genes are TRBV9 and TRBJ2-7; 11 central nucleotides agree with TRBD2. Compared with germline, V lacks 4 bases and J lacks 5 bases; bases without a gene match: 11. The CDR3 covers 16 residues, taking in both the cysteine and the phenylalanine. Only the CDR3 portion is preserved as DNA: 48 bases, with reading frame beginning at the first base. Taken from the germline V gene, the CDR1 and CDR2 loops are SGDLS and YYNGEE.